The 27 T cell receptor beta chains listed next were all sequenced from one sample in a study of T-cell memory formation after mild COVID-19. TCRdb used MiXCR to reprocess the 5' RACE reads, holding one entry per CDR3 protein. Found here are around 200,000 distinct CDR3 sequences, approximately 16% of them singletons; the top ten hold 2% to 2.5%. The sequencing input was PBMCs or a T cell subset sorted from them (not recorded which). The receptor set was obtained from an adult woman who had mild COVID-19 (a few samples of this study predate the infection). Cell type and time point are not known.

This chain uses TRBV9 with TRBJ2-1, with 9 bases matching TRBD2. V lost 5 bases, J lost 7 bases, and 10 bases stayed unmatched. Germline CDR1 SGDLS, CDR2 YYNGEE. CDR3 length: 15 residues. The CDR3 spells CASSAGRLADNEQFF. The CDR3, as DNA: TGTGCCAGCAGTGCCGGCAGACTAGCGGATAATGAGCAGTTCTTC.

A few counts support this clonotype. CDR3 bases: TGTGCCAGCAGCTTGGTCCTAGCGGGAGGGCCCGAATCAGATACGCAGTATTTT. Protein: CASSLVLAGGPESDTQYF. The rearrangement uses TRBV5-6 and TRBJ2-3, with 12 nucleotides matching TRBD2. The CDR3 consists of 18 residues. V lost 0 bases to trimming and J lost 4 bases; unmatched junction nucleotides: 9. Germline CDR1 is SGHDT and CDR2 is YYEEEE.

This clonotype was seen more than once but under ten times. The chain is built from TRBV9 and TRBJ2-3, with 7 nucleotides matching TRBD1. Germline-derived CDR1 and CDR2 are SGDLS and YYNGEE. V lost 6 bases, J lost 10 bases, and 14 bases stayed unmatched. The CDR3 runs to 14 residues. This chain's CDR3 is CASTEGTARTPQYF. CDR3 nucleotide sequence: TGTGCCAGCACCGAGGGGACAGCGAGAACACCGCAGTATTTT.

The chain links TRBV20-1 to TRBJ2-7; 7 nucleotides match TRBD1. Germline CDR1 and CDR2: DFQATT and SNEGSKA (reference sequence). V was pared by 6 bases and J by 2 bases, with 10 bases of the junction left unmatched. CDR3 length equals 14 residues. The CDR3 loop is CSATPRTGPYEQYF. Here the CDR3 DNA reads TGCAGTGCCACCCCCCGGACAGGCCCCTACGAGCAGTACTTC.

The V and J genes are TRBV3-1 and TRBJ1-2; 9 bases line up with TRBD1. The germline V gene encodes CDR1 LGHDT and CDR2 YNNKEL (reference sequence). The V segment lost 6 bases and the J segment 5 bases; nucleotides outside the gene matches: 1. The CDR3 covers 12 residues. The CDR3 region has the DNA TGTGCCAGCAGACAGGGGGCTTATGGCTACACCTTC. Its protein is CASRQGAYGYTF.

This clonotype was recorded a few times. The rearrangement uses TRBV6-5 and TRBJ2-7; TRBD1 is a possible D gene (6 bases). Germline V CDR1 and CDR2: MNHEY, SVGAGI. With 0 bases removed from V and 2 bases from J, the gap between germline ends came to 11 bases. The CDR3 has 15 residues. For the CDR3, the DNA is TGTGCCAGCAGTTACTCGGTGACAGGTACCTACGAGCAGTACTTC. Protein sequence: CASSYSVTGTYEQYF.

J is TRBJ2-1 and V is TRBV29-1; no clear D gene. V was trimmed by 1 base and J by 5 bases, leaving 9 bases between them. This CDR3 has 13 residues. Germline V lookup: CDR1 SQVTM, CDR2 ANQGSEA. The CDR3 sequence is CSVEVWANNEQFF. CDR3 DNA sequence: TGCAGCGTTGAAGTATGGGCGAACAATGAGCAGTTCTTC.

The rearrangement links TRBV5-1 to TRBJ2-7; TRBD2 matches 11 bases. V shed 1 base, J shed 2 bases, and the junction held 11 bases outside the gene matches. CDR3 size: 18 residues. The germline gives CDR1 SGHRS, CDR2 YFSETQ. The CDR3 loop reads CASSLRLAGGNTTYEQYF. DNA for the CDR3: TGCGCCAGCAGCTTGAGGCTAGCGGGGGGCAATACGACCTACGAGCAGTACTTC.

V and J are TRBV25-1 and TRBJ1-1, with D possibly being TRBD1 (6 bases). This CDR3 is built from 15 residues. Germline CDR1 is MGHDK and CDR2 is SYGVNS. V lost 7 bases and J 5 bases, leaving 20 bases between the germline ends. The CDR3 nucleotides read TGTGCCAGCATAGCCCCCGGACAGCAGAGAACTGAAGCTTTCTTT. Translating gives CASIAPGQQRTEAFF.

This clonotype was seen a handful of times. The V gene is TRBV20-1, the J gene TRBJ2-1; 10 nucleotides line up with TRBD2. Germline V gene lookup returns CDR1 DFQATT and CDR2 SNEGSKA (reference sequence). The CDR3 is 15 amino acids. V gave up 6 bases and J gave up 1 base; unmatched junction bases: 6. The CDR3 sequence: CSAEGLALSYNEQFF. CDR3 sequence (DNA): TGCAGTGCCGAGGGACTAGCGCTATCCTACAATGAGCAGTTCTTC.

This clonotype was observed a few times. This chain connects TRBV12-3 or TRBV12-4 to TRBJ1-1, with a weak D call TRBD1 (6 bases). CDR3 length: 15 amino acids. V was pared by 7 bases and J by 8 bases, with 23 bases between. The CDR3 sequence: CASNLRQEKKGEAFF. CDR3 sequence (DNA): TGTGCCAGCAATCTTCGACAGGAAAAGAAGGGGGAAGCTTTCTTT.

V usage is TRBV19 and J usage is TRBJ1-2; 7 nucleotides agree with TRBD1. V was clipped by 5 bases and J by 3 bases; unmatched bases: 6. Germline V gene sequence: CDR1 LNHDA, CDR2 SQIVND (reference sequence). This CDR3 is built from 14 residues. Written as DNA, the CDR3 is TGTGCCAGTAGTTCGACAGGGAACCACTATGGCTACACCTTC. Amino acid sequence: CASSSTGNHYGYTF.

The V call is TRBV19, the J call TRBJ1-1, with unresolved D. Germline V lookup: CDR1 LNHDA, CDR2 SQIVND (reference sequence). This CDR3 contains 12 residues. Trimming took off 6 bases at V and 4 bases at J, with 9 bases between the two ends. CDR3 DNA sequence: TGTGCCAGTAGCGTTAAGCGCACTGAAGCTTTCTTT. This sequence encodes CASSVKRTEAFF. Supplemented by reference TRBV19 and TRBJ1-1, the full variable domain reads DGGITQSPKYLFRKEGQNVTLSCEQNLNHDAMYWYRQDPGQGLRLIYYSQIVNDFQKGDIAEGYSVSREKKESFPLTVTSAQKNPTAFYLCASSVKRTEAFFGQGTRLTVV.

This clonotype has only a few counts. CDR3 protein: CASSLRFRERGGYNEQFF. The CDR3, as DNA: TGTGCCAGCAGCTTACGCTTCCGTGAGCGGGGGGGATACAATGAGCAGTTCTTC. This chain uses TRBV7-9 with TRBJ2-1, with TRBD2 identical over 10 bases. Germline lookup yields CDR1 SEHNR and CDR2 FQNEAQ (reference sequence). This CDR3 region has 18 residues. Germline trimming cut 2 bases from V and 4 bases from J; bases unmatched to any gene: 11.

The chain couples TRBV24-1 to TRBJ1-5; D not certain. The CDR3 extends over 16 amino acids. The germline V gene has CDR1 KGHDR and CDR2 SFDVKD. V lost 5 bases, J lost 0 bases, and 13 bases lay in between. The DNA for the CDR3 is TGTGCCACCAGTGGTCCCTCGTGGGATAGCAATCAGCCCCAGCATTTT. This gives the protein CATSGPSWDSNQPQHF.

This clonotype appeared a few times. The chain employs TRBV18 and TRBJ2-1; tentatively, D is TRBD2 (5 bases). The CDR3 spans 14 residues. Germline loops: CDR1 KGHSH, CDR2 LQKENI. Trimming removed 6 bases from V and 4 bases from J, with 13 bases in between. CDR3 nucleotides: TGTGCCAGCTCGAGGGCAGGTCAATACAATGAGCAGTTCTTC. It codes for CASSRAGQYNEQFF.

The rearrangement links TRBV6-5 to TRBJ1-1; D gene ambiguous. CDR1 MNHEY and CDR2 SVGAGI come from the germline V gene. The V end lost 2 bases, the J end lost 1 base, and 8 bases lay between the germline ends. The CDR3 is 14 residues long. The CDR3 DNA reads TGTGCCAGCAGTTACGGCCGGAAGAACACTGAAGCTTTCTTT. It specifies CASSYGRKNTEAFF.

This clonotype was observed a handful of times. J is TRBJ2-2 and V is TRBV7-2, with 7 bases matching TRBD1. From germline, CDR1 is SGHTA and CDR2 FQGNSA. J gave up 2 bases and V 4 bases, and 10 bases lay outside the gene matches. CDR3 length: 17 amino acids. The CDR3 spells CASSSHPQGVNTGELFF. The DNA of the CDR3 is TGTGCCAGCAGCTCCCACCCCCAGGGGGTAAACACCGGGGAGCTGTTTTTT.

The sample holds a few counts of this clonotype. The rearrangement joins TRBV19 to TRBJ2-4, with D perhaps matching TRBD2 (6 bases). CDR1 LNHDA and CDR2 SQIVND come from the germline V gene (reference sequence). The germline V and J ends were trimmed by 5 bases and 0 bases, with 14 bases remaining between them. This CDR3 contains 16 residues. The CDR3 DNA reads TGTGCCAGTAGTCCCTCACGGGACTCAGCCAAAAACATTCAGTACTTC. Translation: CASSPSRDSAKNIQYF.

This chain connects TRBV12-3 or TRBV12-4 to TRBJ1-4; D remains unclear. Between the trimmed V and J ends, which lost 3 bases and 6 bases, there was a span of 11 bases. This CDR3 is built from 14 residues. DNA of the CDR3: TGTGCCAGCAGTTTCTCCAGGCAGGATGAAAAACTGTTTTTT. Amino acid sequence: CASSFSRQDEKLFF.

This clonotype was counted between two and nine times. The chain joins TRBV20-1 to TRBJ2-1, with 7 bases that match TRBD2. J lost 0 bases, V lost 4 bases, and 9 bases had no gene match. Germline values: CDR1 DFQATT, CDR2 SNEGSKA (reference sequence). The CDR3 contains 16 residues. The CDR3, as DNA: TGCAGTGCTATCTCAGCGGGACGCAGCTCCTACAATGAGCAGTTCTTC. Residues: CSAISAGRSSYNEQFF.

The chain links TRBV5-1 to TRBJ1-2, with D possibly being TRBD1 (6 bases). Looked up from germline, CDR1 is SGHRS and CDR2 is YFSETQ. V dropped 3 bases and J dropped 5 bases, with 17 bases sitting between them. The CDR3 runs 15 residues. The CDR3 DNA reads TGCGCCAGCAGCTACGTGGGGGGCGCTGAGTATGGCTACACCTTC. Translated, it gives CASSYVGGAEYGYTF.

The rearrangement links TRBV10-3 to TRBJ2-1; no clear D gene. Germline assignment: CDR1 ENHRY and CDR2 SYGVKD. V lost 0 bases to trimming and J lost 7 bases, with 10 bases between them. The CDR3 extends over 14 amino acids. The CDR3 coding sequence is TGTGCCATCAGTGAGTCCGGTAATTGGAATGAGCAGTTCTTC. As protein: CAISESGNWNEQFF.

The sample holds many counts of this clonotype. The chain joins TRBV7-2 to TRBJ2-1; TRBD2 matches 12 bases. Trimming at V came to 5 bases and at J to 15 bases, leaving 8 bases not matched to a gene. Germline V lookup: CDR1 SGHTA, CDR2 FQGNSA. The CDR3 runs 13 residues. As DNA, the CDR3 is TGTGCCAGCAGCCAAGGGCTAGCGGGAGGGCCGTTCTTC. Translating it yields CASSQGLAGGPFF.

This chain links TRBV6-5 with TRBJ2-3; weak D call: TRBD2 (5 bases). The germline V and J ends were trimmed by 6 bases and 2 bases, with 9 bases remaining between them. The germline V gene has CDR1 MNHEY and CDR2 SVGAGI. This CDR3 region has 13 residues. CDR3 in DNA: TGTGCCAGCAGAACCGGGGACACAGATACGCAGTATTTT. Amino acid sequence: CASRTGDTDTQYF.

J is TRBJ2-3 and V is TRBV7-3, with 7 bases lining up with TRBD2. V lost 3 bases, J lost 8 bases, and 11 bases stayed unmatched. The CDR3 totals 15 residues. Germline-derived CDR1 and CDR2 are SGHTA and FQGTGA. CDR3 DNA sequence: TGTGCCAGCAGCTTGGATGGGAGGGCCCAGGGTACGCAGTATTTT. It is translated as CASSLDGRAQGTQYF.

The V and J genes are TRBV20-1 and TRBJ2-3; D may be TRBD1 or TRBD2 (6 bases each). Germline values: CDR1 DFQATT, CDR2 SNEGSKA (reference sequence). V gave up 5 bases and J gave up 6 bases, with 15 bases separating them. This CDR3 is built from 13 residues. The CDR3 DNA follows: TGCAGTGCTGAATACGGGGGCCTTGATACGCAGTATTTT. Translation gives CSAEYGGLDTQYF.